Below, 8 T cell receptor beta chains from the same sample are listed, as sequenced in a study of cytotoxic CD8 clonotypes in ibrutinib-treated CLL (dated by TCRdb to the early 2020s). Library preparation employed the immunoSEQ multiplex PCR assay. TCRdb carries this immuneACCESS record with in-frame sequences only. Its versions omit some clonotypes, under half of them owing to an unresolved V gene in the studies checked, with the rest unexplained. This sample gives just over 200,000 clones in total; just over 70% of them show up just once. The top ten hold roughly 5.9% of the sample. Interpreted using the paper, the time point label stands for: more than 10 months on ibrutinib. The source material was PBMCs, sampled after 12 months of ibrutinib treatment. The receptors were gathered from a human donor with chronic lymphocytic leukemia.

V gene TRBV18 combines with J gene TRBJ1-1; D perhaps matches TRBD1 (5 bases). Germline lookup yields CDR1 KGHSH and CDR2 LQKENI. The ends were cut back, 8 bases at V and 7 bases at J, with 17 bases in the middle. This CDR3 region has 13 residues. The CDR3, as DNA: TGTGCCAGCCAAACGCAGGGTACGGGTGAAGCTTTCTTT. This codes for CASQTQGTGEAFF. Together with reference TRBV18 and TRBJ1-1, the CDR3 gives the full variable domain: NAGVMQNPRHLVRRRGQEARLRCSPMKGHSHVYWYRQLPEEGLKFMVYLQKENIIDESGMPKERFSAEFPKEGPSILRIQQVVRGDSAAYFCASQTQGTGEAFFGQGTRLTVV.

The chain is built from TRBV28 and TRBJ2-1; 9 bases fit TRBD1. This CDR3 spans 17 amino acids. Unmatched junction bases numbered 10, after V lost 5 bases and J lost 2 bases. The germline V gene encodes CDR1 MDHEN and CDR2 SYDVKM. The DNA of the CDR3 is TGTGCCAGCAGTCCTTTTGGACAGGGGCGAACCTACAATGAGCAGTTCTTC. Translation gives CASSPFGQGRTYNEQFF.

The CDR3 protein is CASSSPSGLQETQYF. The CDR3 nucleotides are TGTGCCAGCAGCTCCCCTAGCGGGTTACAAGAGACCCAGTACTTC. The chain carries TRBV5-5 and TRBJ2-5; 8 nucleotides agree with TRBD2. The germline CDR1 and CDR2 sequences are SGHKS and YYEKEE (reference sequence). J gave up 2 bases and V 3 bases, and 6 bases lay outside the gene matches. The CDR3 covers 15 residues.

The chain combines TRBV9 with TRBJ2-3; TRBD2 matches at 12 bases. The CDR3 length is 14 residues. The V and J ends lost 6 bases and 4 bases, in that order; junction bases with no gene match: 3. Germline V lookup: CDR1 SGDLS, CDR2 YYNGEE. The CDR3 DNA reads as TGTGCCAGCACCCTAGCGGGAGGGGCAGATACGCAGTATTTT. Translation gives CASTLAGGADTQYF.

This clone has more than one count but fewer than ten. The chain combines TRBV6-5 with TRBJ1-2; D is possibly TRBD1 (6 bases). Trimming removed 6 bases at V and 4 bases at J, with 12 bases between. Germline-derived CDR1 and CDR2 are MNHEY and SVGAGI. The CDR3 is 13 amino acids. The CDR3 DNA is TGTGCCAGCAGAACAGGGCAGTCCTATGGCTACACCTTC. Translated, it gives CASRTGQSYGYTF.

J is TRBJ1-2 and V is TRBV6-1; 9 bases are shared with TRBD1. CDR3 size: 14 residues. V gave up 6 bases and J gave up 5 bases; unmatched junction bases: 7. The V gene's germline CDR1 is MNHNS and CDR2 SASEGT. The CDR3 is CASRGTGPSYGYTF. CDR3 DNA: TGTGCCAGCAGAGGGACAGGGCCTTCGTATGGCTACACCTTC.

The chain employs TRBV19 and TRBJ2-1; D ambiguous. Trimming stripped 2 bases from V and 5 bases from J, with 10 bases between. Germline assignment: CDR1 LNHDA and CDR2 SQIVND (reference sequence). The CDR3 has 14 amino acids. The CDR3 loop is CASSILASNNEQFF. In nucleotides, the CDR3 is TGTGCCAGTAGTATATTGGCCTCTAACAATGAGCAGTTCTTC.

The chain combines TRBV4-1 with TRBJ1-2; D gene uncertain. Germline loops: CDR1 MGHRA, CDR2 YSYEKL. V lost 1 base to trimming and J lost 2 bases, with 8 bases between them. The CDR3 totals 14 residues. The DNA of the CDR3 is TGCGCCAGCAGCCAAGTGGGTTCCAACTATGGCTACACCTTC. This gives the protein CASSQVGSNYGYTF.